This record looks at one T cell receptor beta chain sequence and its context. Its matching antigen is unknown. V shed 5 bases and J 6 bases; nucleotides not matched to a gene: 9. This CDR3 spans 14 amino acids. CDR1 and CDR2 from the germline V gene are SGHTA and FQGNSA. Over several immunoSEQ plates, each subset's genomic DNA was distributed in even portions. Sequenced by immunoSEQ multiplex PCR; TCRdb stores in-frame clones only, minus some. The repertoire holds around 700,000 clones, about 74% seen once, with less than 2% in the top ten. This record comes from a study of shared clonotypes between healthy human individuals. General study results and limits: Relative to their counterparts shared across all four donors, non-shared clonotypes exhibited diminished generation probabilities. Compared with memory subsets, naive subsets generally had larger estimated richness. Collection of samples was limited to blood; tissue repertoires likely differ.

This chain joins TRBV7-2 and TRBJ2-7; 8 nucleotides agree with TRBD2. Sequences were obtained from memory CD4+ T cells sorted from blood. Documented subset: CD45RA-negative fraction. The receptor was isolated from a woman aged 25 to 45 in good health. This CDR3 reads CASSLGAGVGEQYF. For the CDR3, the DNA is TGTGCCAGCAGCCTGGGAGCGGGAGTCGGCGAGCAGTACTTC.